This TCR beta chain came from a study of OX40 agonist ivuxolimab in advanced cancers. Study in general: The drug used for patients, ivuxolimab, was an agonistic anti-OX40 (CD134) antibody. Mean age around 64 years, range 23 to 79; 82.7% male. Partial responses occurred in Three dose-escalation patients, one with hepatocellular carcinoma and two with cutaneous melanoma.

Blood sampling took place at baseline, cycle 4 day 1, and cycle 7 day 1. The table came from immunoSEQ multiplex PCR; TCRdb's copy has only in-frame clones and leaves some out. This sample has about 92,000 clones, with under 85% found just once. The CDR3 covers 17 residues. Looked up from germline, CDR1 is SGHTA and CDR2 is FQGNSA. Trimming cost V 5 bases and J 7 bases, with 25 bases left between them. The sequences come from CD4+ or CD8+ T cells sorted from blood, collected in a trial of the OX40 agonist ivuxolimab. This sequence was found in an adult with an advanced solid tumor such as melanoma, head and neck, liver or kidney cancer. J is TRBJ2-3 and V is TRBV7-2; D possibly corresponds to TRBD2 (6 bases). The CDR3 DNA reads TGTGCCAGCAGCCCCTGGGCTAGCGTTCTGGAGGGGAATACGCAGTATTTT. Translated: CASSPWASVLEGNTQYF.